This record concerns one TCR beta chain sequence. Its antigen is undetermined. This entry comes from a study of OX40 agonist ivuxolimab in advanced cancers. The overall study: Around 40% of patients had received prior checkpoint inhibitor therapy.

Study-wide results and caveats: At 0.1 to 3.0 mg/kg and by week 6, clonal expansion occurred in CD4+ and CD8+ blood T cells. Among T cells, CD8+ cells averaged more expanded clones than CD4+ cells.

Only in-frame clones appear in the TCRdb table, and some are missing; sequencing was by immunoSEQ multiplex PCR. The sample has under 70,000 clones; roughly nine tenths are singletons. Trimming took 2 bases from V and 6 from J, leaving 23 bases between them. There are 17 residues in the CDR3. Germline V gene data show CDR1 as LNHDA and CDR2 as SQIVND (reference sequence). The receptor comes from an adult with an advanced solid tumor such as melanoma, head and neck, liver or kidney cancer. Material: CD4+ or CD8+ T cells sorted from blood, obtained in a trial of the OX40 agonist ivuxolimab. This chain joins TRBV19 and TRBJ2-7; D possibly corresponds to TRBD2 (5 bases). The CDR3 reads CASSIYPPEAVRREQYF. In nucleotides, the CDR3 is TGTGCCAGTAGTATATACCCCCCGGAGGCAGTCCGCCGCGAGCAGTACTTC.